The entry below gives a single T cell receptor beta chain sequence along with its context. Antigen specificity is unknown. The record originates from a study of cytomegalovirus exposure and HLA in healthy donors. Study conclusions and caveats: CMV serostatus stood as the only immune exposure information on hand. A later analysis reportedly identified an Asian-associated ancestry cluster as carrying fewer N-insertions than the roughly 700-donor mean. Some segments of the V type, notably TRBV6-2 and TRBV6-3, were excluded as indistinguishable.

Use of 60 Vbeta and 13 Jbeta primers characterized the PCR. This table comes from immunoSEQ multiplex PCR, and its TCRdb copy is limited to in-frame clones, with some not included. This repertoire comprises just over 80,000 clones; its ten largest clones make up about 1.1%. Germline CDR1 MNHEY, CDR2 SVGAGI. This CDR3 contains 13 residues. After removal of 3 bases from V and 6 bases from J, the junction contained 5 bases not matched to a gene. The sample comprised PBMCs. This receptor was obtained from a young woman in good health and CMV-seronegative. The J gene is TRBJ2-7, the V gene TRBV6-5; TRBD2 aligns across 7 bases. The CDR3 DNA reads TGTGCCAGCAGTTATTCGGGGGGATCCGAGCAGTACTTC. Translating it yields CASSYSGGSEQYF.